This T cell receptor beta chain was observed in a study of CD8 T cells in ankylosing spondylitis. Study outcomes and limitations: In peripheral blood, disease-linked CD8+ clones occurred at relatively low frequencies. A motif in TCR beta, a set of roughly eight highly homologous variants, appeared characteristic of ankylosing spondylitis blood.

Making use of molecular barcodes, quantitative 5'-RACE generated TCR beta libraries. TCRdb reanalysed the 5' RACE reads using MiXCR and keeps one entry per CDR3 protein. The table lists roughly 42,000 distinct CDR3 sequences, less than 3.5% of them singletons. CDR1 SGDLS and CDR2 YYNGEE come from the germline V gene. CDR3 length: 15 amino acids. The germline V and J ends were trimmed by 3 bases and 6 bases, with 16 bases remaining between them. At least ten counts were recorded for this clonotype. Its antigen remains unknown. The source is a male donor with ankylosing spondylitis or in good health (not recorded which). The V and J genes are TRBV9 and TRBJ2-1; D is possibly TRBD2 (6 bases). The material sequenced was blood, either unsorted or a sorted T cell fraction (not recorded which). The CDR3 here is CASSGVGGSLNEQFF. The DNA for the CDR3 is TGTGCCAGCAGCGGGGTGGGAGGATCACTCAATGAGCAGTTCTTC. Full variable domain (missing parts from reference TRBV9 and TRBJ2-1): DSGVTQTPKHLITATGQRVTLRCSPRSGDLSVYWYQQSLDQGLQFLIQYYNGEERAKGNILERFSAQQFPDLHSELNLSSLELGDSALYFCASSGVGGSLNEQFFGPGTRLTVL.